Below are 13 T cell receptor beta chains sequenced from a single sample in a study of T cells in Graves' hyperthyroidism and ophthalmopathy. From RNA transcripts, TCR beta CDR3 regions were amplified. RT-PCR in the first round (using the HTBI primer set) targeted the TCR CDR3. Using its own MiXCR run on the multiplex PCR reads, TCRdb lists one record per CDR3 protein. The sample has 300,000 to 450,000 distinct CDR3 sequences; approximately 15% are singletons. The sequencing input was blood. These receptors were collected from a woman aged 18-29 years with Graves' hyperthyroidism that later progressed to Graves' ophthalmopathy.

This clonotype has more than one count but fewer than ten. The chain combines TRBV27 with TRBJ2-1; D might be TRBD2 (6 bases). Germline assignment: CDR1 MNHEY and CDR2 SMNVEV (reference sequence). The CDR3 covers 13 residues. Trimming removed 3 bases at V and 8 bases at J, with 11 bases between. The DNA for the CDR3 is TGTGCCAGCAGTTTGGGCAGGGACTATGAGCAGTTCTTC. Translated: CASSLGRDYEQFF.

The V call is TRBV12-3 or TRBV12-4, the J call TRBJ2-2; TRBD2 might be the D (6 bases). The germline V and J ends were trimmed by 3 bases and 5 bases, with 13 bases remaining between them. The CDR3 has 15 residues. CDR3 sequence reads: CASSFERVSTGELFF. The CDR3 DNA sequence: TGTGCCAGCAGTTTCGAGCGGGTCTCGACCGGGGAGCTGTTTTTT.

This clonotype showed up just a few times. This may come from a read error, since a much larger clone is one base off. The chain couples TRBV28 to TRBJ2-4, with D possibly TRBD1 on 6 matching bases. V shed 2 bases and J shed 3 bases, with 8 bases lying between them. This CDR3 contains 14 residues. In germline, CDR1 is MDHEN, CDR2 SYDVKM. The CDR3 region is CASSLQGNKNIQYF. CDR3 in DNA: TGTGCCAGCAGTTTACAGGGGAACAAAAACATTCAGTACTTC. Full variable domain (outside the CDR3, taken from reference TRBV28 and TRBJ2-4): DVKVTQSSRYLVKRTGEKVFLECVQDMDHENMFWYRQDPGLGLRLIYFSYDVKMKEKGDIPEGYSVSREKKERFSLILESASTNQTSMYLCASSLQGNKNIQYFGAGTRLSVL.

In the case of this clonotype: Possible read error: a much larger clone is one base away. The rearrangement links TRBV2 to TRBJ2-7, with D perhaps TRBD1 (5 bases). Germline V gene lookup returns CDR1 SNHLY and CDR2 FYNNEI. The CDR3 loop spans 11 amino acids. V lost 4 bases and J lost 6, with 7 bases in between. CDR3 region: CASSGGLEQYF. CDR3 DNA sequence: TGTGCCAGCAGTGGGGGCCTCGAGCAGTACTTC.

This clonotype was seen a handful of times. The chain employs TRBV10-3 and TRBJ2-7, with a tentative D call TRBD2 (5 bases). Per the germline V gene, CDR1 is ENHRY and CDR2 is SYGVKD. V lost 9 bases and J lost 9, with 18 bases in between. The CDR3 sequence is 12 residues long. CDR3 in DNA: TGTGCCATTCAGGATGGGAGCGGTTGGCAGTACTTC. Protein product: CAIQDGSGWQYF.

At least ten counts were recorded for this clonotype. The chain carries TRBV20-1 and TRBJ1-1; TRBD1 aligns across 7 bases. The CDR3 runs to 15 residues. Germline lookup yields CDR1 DFQATT and CDR2 SNEGSKA (reference sequence). The junction had 7 bases not matched to a gene; V was cut back by 3 bases and J by 0 bases. CDR3 sequence (DNA): TGCAGTGCTAGGCATTTAGGGGGCCTGAACACTGAAGCTTTCTTT. Translated, it gives CSARHLGGLNTEAFF.

This clonotype was counted ten times or more. V is TRBV27 and J is TRBJ2-1; possibly TRBD2 for D (6 bases). This CDR3 has 16 amino acids. Trimming shortened V by 5 bases and J by 4 bases, and 18 bases separated the two germline ends. Germline V lookup: CDR1 MNHEY, CDR2 SMNVEV (reference sequence). CDR3: CASSTGGIGSYNEQFF. As DNA, the CDR3 is TGTGCCAGCAGTACCGGGGGTATAGGGTCATACAATGAGCAGTTCTTC.

The chain carries TRBV19 and TRBJ1-5; TRBD1 agrees at 7 bases. The CDR3 runs 15 residues. Germline CDR1 LNHDA, CDR2 SQIVND (reference sequence). Trimming took 3 bases from V and 1 from J; bases not matched to a gene: 3. CDR3 loop: CASSIRGRSNQPQHF. CDR3 bases: TGTGCCAGTAGTATTAGGGGGCGAAGCAATCAGCCCCAGCATTTT.

This clonotype was seen ten or more times. The rearrangement joins TRBV18 to TRBJ2-1; 8 bases match TRBD2. CDR3 length: 15 amino acids. The V and J ends lost 3 bases and 10 bases, in that order; junction bases with no gene match: 11. CDR1 is KGHSH and CDR2 is LQKENI in the germline V gene. The CDR3 reads CASSPGQRGSYEQFF. CDR3 nucleotide sequence: TGTGCCAGCTCACCGGGCCAGCGGGGGTCTTACGAGCAGTTCTTC.

This clonotype appeared many times. The junction departs from germline at one end; a sequencing error may be responsible. The chain couples TRBV11-2 to TRBJ2-1; perhaps TRBD2 as D (6 bases). CDR3 size: 15 residues. CDR1 and CDR2 (germline): SGHAT, FQNNGV. The CDR3 here is CASKRPGLSYNEQFF. DNA for the CDR3: TGTGCCAGCAAACGTCCGGGACTCTCCTATAATGAGCAGTTCTTC.

In its sample, this clonotype was seen many times. The rearrangement links TRBV11-2 to TRBJ2-7, with 9 bases fitting TRBD1. With V trimmed by 3 bases and J by 0 bases, 15 bases remained unmatched. Germline V CDR1 and CDR2: SGHAT, FQNNGV. This CDR3 is 19 amino acids long. This chain's CDR3 is CASSFPTGGWASSSYEQYF. The CDR3, as DNA: TGTGCCAGCAGCTTTCCGACAGGGGGTTGGGCGTCTAGCTCCTACGAGCAGTACTTC.

This clonotype was picked up many times. The V gene is TRBV28, the J gene TRBJ1-5; no firm D call. This CDR3 is built from 15 residues. Germline loops: CDR1 MDHEN, CDR2 SYDVKM. Trimming left V 2 bases short and J 7 bases short, with 15 bases between. The CDR3 nucleotides read TGTGCCAGCAGTTTAAGAGGCGGTCTCCGCCAGCCCCAGCATTTT. This gives the protein CASSLRGGLRQPQHF.

At least ten counts were recorded for this clonotype. V and J are TRBV12-3 or TRBV12-4 and TRBJ1-2, with 7 bases aligning to TRBD1. Trimming cost V 2 bases and J 5 bases; bases outside gene matches: 11. The CDR3 runs 16 residues. CDR3 in DNA: TGTGCCAGCAGTTTAATTGAGGGGGCTCGGATGTATGGCTACACCTTC. Translating it yields CASSLIEGARMYGYTF.